Listed below are T cell receptor beta chains from one sample, sequenced in a study of T cells in localized non-small cell lung cancer. The data were produced by immunoSEQ multiplex PCR, yet TCRdb's version contains in-frame clones alone and is incomplete. The table lists roughly 38,000 clones, more than 85% of them singletons. Here the sequenced sample was peripheral blood, taken before any cancer treatment. The receptors originated from a woman aged 18-50 years with stage III lung adenocarcinoma. The CDR3 runs from the conserved cysteine through the conserved F or W. Each record gives: V gene, J gene, D gene, clone size, CDR3 DNA, CDR3 protein. D genes are given only for firm matches. Size tells how often a clone was seen (once, few, many) or the class of an expanded clone, and some rows leave it out.

>TRBV19|TRBJ2-2|.|.
TGTGCCAGTAGACAGTCCCCCGGAGGTTTCGCCGGGGAGCTGTTTTTT
CASRQSPGGFAGELFF
>TRBV19|TRBJ2-2|TRBD2|.
TGTGCCAGTAGTAGAGGACTAGCGGGGCGTGTTTTT
CASSRGLAGRVF
>TRBV2|TRBJ2-1|TRBD2|.
TGTGCCAGCAGTTTTAGCGGGGGGGTAAATGAGCAGTTCTTC
CASSFSGGVNEQFF
>TRBV19|TRBJ1-4|.|.
TGTGCCAGTAGTCTCCAGAGGGTCACTAATGAAAAACTGTTTTTT
CASSLQRVTNEKLFF
>TRBV10-3|TRBJ2-1|.|.
TGTGCCATCAGCTCTGACAGGCGATTTTACAATGAGCAGTTCTTC
CAISSDRRFYNEQFF
>TRBV15|TRBJ1-5|TRBD1|.
TGTGCCACCAGCAGAGAAGGGGCAGGGGGAGGCAATCAGCCCCAGCATTTT
CATSREGAGGGNQPQHF
>TRBV18|TRBJ1-2|.|.
TGTGCCAGCTCACGGGGGACTGTTTATGGCTACACCTTC
CASSRGTVYGYTF
>TRBV19|TRBJ2-3|TRBD1|.
TGTGCCAGTAGTATATTCGGACAGGGGCAGGCAGATACGCAGTATTTT
CASSIFGQGQADTQYF
>TRBV5-6|TRBJ2-5|TRBD1|.
TGTGCCAGCAGCCCCTTAGGACAGGAAGAGACCCAGTACTTC
CASSPLGQEETQYF
>TRBV9|TRBJ2-5|.|.
TGTGCCAGCAGCGGGGACTCATACCAAGAGACCCAGTACTTC
CASSGDSYQETQYF
>TRBV30|TRBJ2-1|TRBD2|.
TGTGCCTGGAGGGCGGGGGTATACAATGAGCAGTTCTTC
CAWRAGVYNEQFF
>TRBV7-2|TRBJ2-3|.|.
TGTGCCAGCAGCTTCGACTACCCTAGCACAGATACGCAGTATTTT
CASSFDYPSTDTQYF
>TRBV7-2|TRBJ2-5|TRBD1|.
TGTGCCAGCAGCTTGACAGGGGCGATTTCGTTCCAAGAGACCCAGTACTTC
CASSLTGAISFQETQYF
>TRBV7-2|TRBJ1-6|TRBD1|few
TGTGCCAGCAGCGAAGGGGGACAGCCTAATTCACCCCTCCACTTT
CASSEGGQPNSPLHF
>TRBV18|TRBJ1-4|TRBD1|.
TGTGCCAGCTCACGCGGGACAGGGGGTGATGAAAAACTGTTTTTT
CASSRGTGGDEKLFF
>TRBV11-2|TRBJ2-1|.|.
TGTGCCAGCAATCCCCTAGGGGGACGCTCCTACAATGAGCAGTTCTTC
CASNPLGGRSYNEQFF
>TRBV7-9|TRBJ2-7|.|.
TGTGCCAGCAGCACTAGCTACTACGAGCAGTACTTC
CASSTSYYEQYF
>TRBV29-1|TRBJ2-7|.|.
TGCAGCGTTGAGTCCGGTGAGCAGTACTTC
CSVESGEQYF
>TRBV5-4|TRBJ2-7|.|few
TGTGCCAGCAGCGCCGAGGACCTCTCCTACGAGCAGTACTTC
CASSAEDLSYEQYF
>TRBV7-9|TRBJ1-1|.|.
TGTGCCAGCAGCAACAGGAACTCGAACACTGAAGCTTTCTTT
CASSNRNSNTEAFF
>TRBV15|TRBJ2-1|TRBD1|.
TGTGCCTCCACGGGGGGAGGACAGGGGTATAACAATGAGCAGTTCTTC
CASTGGGQGYNNEQFF
>TRBV5-1|TRBJ1-1|.|.
TGCGCCAGCAGGGAGGGACAAGTTAACACTGAAGCTTTCTTT
CASREGQVNTEAFF
>TRBV5-8|TRBJ1-1|.|.
TGTGCCAGCACCATGCCAGCAGGCTGGGTCACTGAAGCTTTCTTT
CASTMPAGWVTEAFF
>TRBV30|TRBJ1-4|.|.
TGTGCCTGGAGTGCCAGGGGTGGTGAAAAACTGTTTTTT
CAWSARGGEKLFF
>TRBV5-1|TRBJ2-5|TRBD2|.
TGCGCCAGCAAGCTCGGGGGGTTCGAAGAGACCCAGTACTTC
CASKLGGFEETQYF
>TRBV11-2|TRBJ2-1|TRBD1|.
TGTGCCAGCAGCAACAGACAGGGAAACAATGAGCAGTTCTTC
CASSNRQGNNEQFF
>TRBV9|TRBJ2-5|TRBD2|.
TGTGCCAGCAGCGTAGGACAAGCGGGGGCGCAAGAGACCCAGTACTTC
CASSVGQAGAQETQYF
>TRBV7-9|TRBJ2-2|.|few
TGTGCCAGCAGCCCCCCGGGGGACGGTCGGACCGGGGAGCTGTTTTTT
CASSPPGDGRTGELFF
>TRBV5-1|TRBJ1-3|.|once
TGCGCCAGCAGCTTGGAGGCGGGATCTGGAAACACCATATATTTT
CASSLEAGSGNTIYF